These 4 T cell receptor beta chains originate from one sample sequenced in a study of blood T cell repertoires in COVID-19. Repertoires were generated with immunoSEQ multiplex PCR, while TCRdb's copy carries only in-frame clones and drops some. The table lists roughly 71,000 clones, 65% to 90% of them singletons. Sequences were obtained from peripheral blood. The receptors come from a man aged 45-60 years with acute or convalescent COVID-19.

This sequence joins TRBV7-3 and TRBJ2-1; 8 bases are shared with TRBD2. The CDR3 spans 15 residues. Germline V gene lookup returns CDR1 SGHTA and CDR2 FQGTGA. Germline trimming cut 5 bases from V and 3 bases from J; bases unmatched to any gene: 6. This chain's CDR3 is CASSQRAGDYNEQFF. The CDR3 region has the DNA TGTGCCAGCAGCCAGCGAGCGGGGGACTACAATGAGCAGTTCTTC.

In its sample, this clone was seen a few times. The CDR3 bases are TGTGCCTCAGCCGGGACTAGCGTCACCTACGAGCAGTACTTC. Translated: CASAGTSVTYEQYF. V is TRBV5-6 and J is TRBJ2-7; 10 bases fit TRBD2. The germline V gene has CDR1 SGHDT and CDR2 YYEEEE. The CDR3 covers 14 residues. Trimming took 10 bases from V and 2 from J; bases not matched to a gene: 9.

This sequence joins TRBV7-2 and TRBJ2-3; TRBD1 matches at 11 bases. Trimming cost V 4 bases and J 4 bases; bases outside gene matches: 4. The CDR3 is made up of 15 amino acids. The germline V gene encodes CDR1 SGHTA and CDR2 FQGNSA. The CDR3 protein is CASSSDRGLSDTQYF. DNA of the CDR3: TGTGCCAGCAGCTCGGACAGGGGGCTTTCAGATACGCAGTATTTT.

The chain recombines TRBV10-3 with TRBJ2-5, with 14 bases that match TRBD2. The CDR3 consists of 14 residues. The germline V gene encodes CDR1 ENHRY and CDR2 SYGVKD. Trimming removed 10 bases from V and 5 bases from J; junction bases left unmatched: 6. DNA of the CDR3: TGTGCCAGCGGGACTAGCGGGGGCCGGGAGACCCAGTACTTC. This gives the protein CASGTSGGRETQYF.